The sequence of this T cell receptor beta chain was determined in a study of T cell clones after liver transplantation. Across the study: Immunosuppression withdrawal was tried within 2 years after liver transplantation in this trial. Tolerant meant at least one year fully off immunosuppression without liver enzymes above twice normal.

The repertoire was sequenced with immunoSEQ multiplex PCR; TCRdb's copy has only in-frame clones and lacks some. The sample shows about 72,000 clones, 90% of them seen only once. CD3+CD4+ and CD3+CD8+ cells were FACS-sorted from thawed unstimulated PBMCs. The CDR3 is 20 amino acids. In this sample, this clone turned up once. The chain links TRBV21-1 to TRBJ2-5; the table's D call TRBD2 went unverified against the DNA. TRBV21-1 is termed a pseudogene. The sample here was CD4+ T cells from blood, taken before liver transplant. This TCR was sampled from a human donor who received a liver transplant. The CDR3 nucleotides read TGTGCCAGCAGCAAAGACCGTCAATTCGAGCGGGAGAGAGGGGTAGAGACCCAGTACTTC. This encodes CASSKDRQFERERGVETQYF.